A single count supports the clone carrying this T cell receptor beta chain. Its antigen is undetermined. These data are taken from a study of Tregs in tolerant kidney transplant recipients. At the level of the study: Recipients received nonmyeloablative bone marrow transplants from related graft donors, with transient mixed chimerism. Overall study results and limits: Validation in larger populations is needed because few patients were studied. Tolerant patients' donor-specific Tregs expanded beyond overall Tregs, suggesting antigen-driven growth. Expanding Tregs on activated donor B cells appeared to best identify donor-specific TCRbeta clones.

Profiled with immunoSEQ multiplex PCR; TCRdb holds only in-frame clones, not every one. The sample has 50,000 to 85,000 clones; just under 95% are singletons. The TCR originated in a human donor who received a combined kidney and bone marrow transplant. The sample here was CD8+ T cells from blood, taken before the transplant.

CDR3 sequence: CAWSAPSYEQFF. DNA for the CDR3: TGTGCCTGGAGTGCTCCTTCCTATGAGCAGTTCTTC. This chain connects TRBV30 to TRBJ2-1, with no clear D. Deletions cut 1 base from V and 8 bases from J, with 9 bases between. CDR1 and CDR2 (germline): GTSNPN, SVGIG (reference sequence). The CDR3 spans 12 residues.